The following is a T cell receptor (beta chain) sequence with its context. Its antigen specificity is not known. Base qualities are not provided; no much larger clone lies one nucleotide away. Every donor was a healthy Caucasian. The twin cohort comprised three pairs of female monozygotic twins, all aged roughly 18 to 30 years. Positive isolation kits from Invitrogen were used to isolate CD4+ and CD8+ T cell populations. The CDR3, from cysteine to phenylalanine, totals 15 residues. Only CDR3 DNA is held: 45 bases, read in frame from base 1. V is pruned by 2 bases and J by 8 bases, leaving 6 bases of the junction without a gene match. The data are from a study of identical twins (dated by TCRdb to 2016 to 2018). A note on the overall study: The study deep-sequenced TCR alpha and beta repertoires from monozygotic twins, unrelated adults of various ages and cord blood to test whether fetal clonotypes persist. To rule out contamination, replicate twin experiments were performed at different times with different library preparation protocols.

Findings and caveats that apply to the study as a whole: Because the same donors could not be followed over many years, the conclusions depended on cross-sectional statistical analysis. Invariant T cells such as MAIT and iNKT could partly confound zero-insertion analyses, although diverse VJ usage argued against such confounding for most clonotypes. In monozygotic twins, out-of-frame TCR alpha sharing was systematically underestimated by recombination models, although the models agreed with sharing between unrelated individuals. Compared with coincidental sharing between unrelated individuals, an excess of low generation-probability sequences was observed among out-of-frame TCR alpha sequences shared between twins. In beta out-of-frame sequences, excess twin sharing was weaker, because having fewer shared sequences lowered the signal-to-noise ratio. Abundant cord blood beta clonotypes carried fewer insertions; young adult naive repertoires showed a weaker similar trend, while memory repertoires showed none.

Libraries were prepared through 5' RACE. TCRdb records Illumina HiSeq 2000 as the sequencer. Template switching introduced a universal primer binding site; the final cDNA contained a unique molecular identifier, enabling accurate counting of TCR cDNA molecules. Specific primers in the conserved constant-segment region were used to synthesize first-strand cDNA for TCR alpha and beta chains. Each cDNA library was double barcoded, with a SMART-Mk sample barcode plus Illumina barcodes, to control for contamination. Two successive PCR steps introduced TruSeq adapter sequences along with Illumina sample barcodes. The Illumina HiSeq platform was used with custom primers to sequence TCR alpha and beta cDNA libraries. In the paper's pipeline: Raw reads were processed with MiGEC to extract unique molecular identifiers, and MiXCR was used to determine CDR3 positions. Recombination models were inferred per individual with the repgenHMM and IGoR tools using an EM algorithm. Shared clonotypes were analyzed with the tcR package in R, and sharing was normalized by the product of cloneset sizes. To study raw recombination free of thymic and clonal selection effects, out-of-frame nonproductive sequences were analyzed. TCRdb trimmed public reads at Q25 via fastp, called clones via MiXCR and kept in-frame beta chains. Rows matching on CDR3 protein sequence are summarized as one entry with the most common DNA and genes. TCRdb's processing, not the authors', yielded these V and J calls. The sample table records some 500,000 distinct CDR3 sequences; under 25% of these occur just once. The ten largest account for under 0.95% of the sample.

The same data also went into a second study, on T cells expressing NK-cell markers. The second publication reports: In sorted CD3+CD56+NKG2C+, CD3+CD56+NKG2C- and CD3+CD56-NKG2C+ T-cell subsets from 7 to 9 donors, TCR beta-chain repertoires were profiled. Seven of the eight sequenced donors were HCMV-seropositive and one was HCMV-seronegative. In several experiments an anti-gammadeltaTCR antibody was added to restrict sorting to alphabetaTCR-expressing T cells. In more than five donors, the dominant CD3+CD56+NKG2C+ clonotypes were found to rank among the top 10 CD8+ clonotypes and to make up about 1.0-7.0% of CD8+ T cells. Those dominant clonotypes were again the most abundant among CD3+CD56-NKG2C+ cells in several donors, at 28.3-60.1%. It remained unclear whether the expanded NKG2C-expressing T cell clones were specific for HCMV antigens. The eight sequenced donors were randomly selected healthy volunteers, three men and five women. HCMV-specific IgG was detected in serum with a commercial ELISA kit to determine HCMV serostatus. MIGEC handled demultiplexing of the reads and grouping by UMI, while MiTCR was used to assemble and quantify clonotypes. To exclude erroneous sequences, any TCR cDNA sequence not supported by at least two reads was discarded. Downstream repertoire analysis used the tcR package, and clonotypes were matched across fractions by CDR3 nucleotide sequence plus V segment. VDJmatch was used to annotate antigen specificity against VDJdb, with one amino acid substitution allowed in CDR3.

This sequence originates from a woman under 30 in good health. The chain joins TRBV12-3 or TRBV12-4 to TRBJ1-6, with 7 middle bases fitting TRBD1. The sequenced sample was CD4+ T cells sorted from blood. CDR3 protein: CASSLRRGPDSPLHF. The DNA is TGTGCCAGCAGTTTAAGGAGGGGGCCAGATTCACCCCTCCACTTT.